This T cell receptor beta chain was identified during a study of glioma-infiltrating T cells. Study-wide points: Very few CDR3 sequences were shared between tissue and blood.

TCR alpha and beta CDR3 regions were amplified from RNA using iRepertoire nested multiplex PCR. TCRdb re-derived calls from the multiplex PCR reads in MiXCR, one entry per CDR3 protein. The sample holds about 110,000 distinct CDR3 sequences, around 25% seen once. As to this clonotype: Its antigen is as yet unknown. Because the CDR3's place on the DNA is in doubt, the DNA is left out and the CDR3 is given as listed by TCRdb.

Looked up from germline, CDR1 is MNHEY and CDR2 is SVGAGI. The length of the CDR3 is 21 amino acids, counting both ends. What was sequenced was glioma tissue, nonneoplastic brain tissue, or PBMCs (not recorded which). The TCR was taken from a human donor with low-grade glioma or glioblastoma, undergoing nonglioma brain surgery, or in good health (not recorded which). This chain uses TRBV6-5 with TRBJ2-3; the D call of TRBD2 is as the table states it, not checked on the DNA. CDR3 sequence: CASSYICSAPADYPSTDTQYF.